These 14 T cell receptor beta chains came from one sample sequenced in a study of regulatory T cells in long-lasting Graves disease. To make TCR beta libraries, researchers used iRepertoire HTBI primers and Arm-PCR of CDR3 regions. TCRdb reanalysed the multiplex PCR reads using MiXCR and keeps one entry per CDR3 protein. The sample lists 560,000 or so distinct CDR3 sequences, 16% occurring once. Time point indicated: newly diagnosed GD, antithyroid drugs for less than 3 months. The TCR library was made from RNA that had been extracted from PBMCs in TRIzol. Another study also made use of these data, one on T cells in Graves' hyperthyroidism and ophthalmopathy.

Specimen: peripheral blood mononuclear cells (PBMCs), collected at new diagnosis, from a patient treated with antithyroid drugs. Every receptor here comes from a man younger than 30 with Graves disease.

The V call is TRBV6-4, the J call TRBJ2-7, with 11 bases aligning to TRBD2. Germline V gene lookup returns CDR1 MRHNA and CDR2 SNTAGT. With V trimmed by 5 bases and J by 4 bases, 13 bases remained unmatched. The CDR3 consists of 17 residues. The CDR3 reads CASSYFPGLAADYEQYF. The CDR3 DNA reads TGTGCCAGCAGTTACTTCCCGGGACTAGCGGCCGATTACGAGCAGTACTTC.

This clonotype was seen ten or more times. The chain recombines TRBV5-1 with TRBJ2-3; 8 bases align to TRBD2. The V gene's germline CDR1 is SGHRS and CDR2 YFSETQ. The CDR3 is 15 amino acids. Trimming removed 3 bases from V and 4 bases from J; junction bases left unmatched: 7. CDR3 in DNA: TGCGCCAGCAGCTCCCTTACTAGCGGCGCAGATACGCAGTATTTT. Protein sequence: CASSSLTSGADTQYF.

Ten or more counts support this clonotype. The rearrangement links TRBV5-1 to TRBJ2-3; 14 nucleotides match TRBD2. V gave up 0 bases and J gave up 0 bases; unmatched junction bases: 15. CDR1 is SGHRS and CDR2 is YFSETQ in the germline V gene. There are 22 residues in the CDR3. The CDR3 here is CASSLVWSAGTSGSSSTDTQYF. For the CDR3, the DNA is TGCGCCAGCAGCTTGGTGTGGTCCGCTGGGACTAGCGGGAGCAGTAGCACAGATACGCAGTATTTT.

This clonotype was seen a few times. The chain uses TRBV5-1 and TRBJ2-5; 7 bases align to TRBD2. The CDR3 runs 13 residues. Looked up from germline, CDR1 is SGHRS and CDR2 is YFSETQ. With 7 bases clipped from V and 1 base from J, the junction kept 4 bases outside the gene matches. CDR3 nucleotide sequence: TGCGCCAGCTGGGGAGGGCCCCAAGAGACCCAGTACTTC. Translating it yields CASWGGPQETQYF.

The V gene is TRBV27, the J gene TRBJ1-5; 7 nucleotides match TRBD1. V dropped 5 bases and J dropped 6; count of bases not matched to a gene: 4. Germline-derived CDR1 and CDR2 are MNHEY and SMNVEV (reference sequence). This CDR3 has 13 residues. In DNA form, the CDR3 reads TGTGCCAGCAGTACAGGGGCAGTTCAGCCCCAGCATTTT. Translation gives CASSTGAVQPQHF.

The rearrangement links TRBV2 to TRBJ1-1, with 10 bases matching TRBD1. This CDR3 spans 14 amino acids. V was pared by 7 bases and J by 1 base, with 3 bases of the junction left unmatched. Germline CDR1 and CDR2: SNHLY and FYNNEI. The CDR3 DNA sequence: TGTGCCAGCAAGGACAGGGGGGCGAACACTGAAGCTTTCTTT. The encoded protein is CASKDRGANTEAFF.

This chain connects TRBV30 to TRBJ2-7, with D unclear. There are 13 residues in the CDR3. Germline loops: CDR1 GTSNPN, CDR2 SVGIG (reference sequence). The V and J ends lost 0 bases and 12 bases respectively, with 18 bases between them. The CDR3 sequence is CAWSVGFVNLRYF. The CDR3 DNA sequence: TGTGCCTGGAGTGTTGGTTTCGTGAACCTGCGGTACTTC.

This clonotype has more than one count but fewer than ten. The chain employs TRBV5-1 and TRBJ1-3, with TRBD1 matching over 8 bases. The CDR3 sequence is 16 residues long. J was trimmed by 0 bases and V by 3 bases; bases with no gene match: 5. CDR1 SGHRS and CDR2 YFSETQ come from the germline V gene. CDR3 sequence reads: CASSSAGGGSGNTIYF. Here the CDR3 DNA reads TGCGCCAGCAGCTCCGCAGGGGGCGGCTCTGGAAACACCATATATTTT.

This clonotype has more than one count but fewer than ten. The chain links TRBV20-1 to TRBJ2-7; no clear D. The V and J ends lost 3 bases and 4 bases respectively, with 10 bases between them. The CDR3 has 12 amino acids. From germline, CDR1 is DFQATT and CDR2 SNEGSKA (reference sequence). The chain's CDR3 is CSARILSYEQYF. The CDR3 bases are TGCAGTGCTAGGATCCTCAGTTACGAGCAGTACTTC.

In regard to this clonotype: A single base is all that separates this from a far larger clone, so a read error is likely. The chain recombines TRBV20-1 with TRBJ2-3; 7 nucleotides align to TRBD2. The J call is doubtful: the DNA matches TRBJ2-7 better. The CDR3 has 15 amino acids. Germline CDR1 DFQATT, CDR2 SNEGSKA (reference sequence). In nucleotides, the CDR3 is TGCAGTGCGGGAATAGCTGGCGGGAGCGCCTACGAGCAGTACTTC. Its translation is CSAGIAGGSAYEQYF.

Only a few counts were recorded for this clonotype. The gene calls are TRBV4-2 and TRBJ2-1; TRBD2 matches at 8 bases. Per the germline V gene, CDR1 is LGHNA and CDR2 is YNFKEQ. V was clipped by 3 bases and J by 6 bases; unmatched bases: 10. This CDR3 spans 16 amino acids. The CDR3 region has the DNA TGTGCCAGCAGCCAGGTATGGGCGGGAGGTGGCAATGAGCAGTTCTTC. Protein: CASSQVWAGGGNEQFF.

The chain couples TRBV30 to TRBJ1-1, with D possibly being TRBD1 (6 bases). The CDR3 sequence is 13 residues long. V gave up 0 bases and J gave up 6 bases, with 11 bases separating them. Germline V gives CDR1 GTSNPN, CDR2 SVGIG (reference sequence). CDR3 DNA: TGTGCCTGGAGTGTAGGGGGGGCCCCTGAAGCTTTCTTT. It encodes CAWSVGGAPEAFF.

This clonotype was counted ten times or more. The rearrangement joins TRBV28 to TRBJ1-5, with D unresolved. The V gene lost 2 bases and the J gene lost 10 bases, with 15 bases spanning the gap. CDR3 length: 14 amino acids. Germline-derived CDR1 and CDR2 are MDHEN and SYDVKM. CDR3 residues: CASSLDPGLGPQHF. As DNA, the CDR3 is TGTGCCAGCAGTTTAGACCCGGGGTTAGGACCCCAGCATTTT.

To note about this clonotype: At one end, the junction sequence differs from germline, possibly due to a read error. This chain's CDR3 is CANSLGANSGNTIYF. CDR3 in DNA: TGTGCCAACAGCTTAGGGGCCAACTCTGGAAACACCATATATTTT. This chain connects TRBV11-2 to TRBJ1-3, with D possibly TRBD1 on 5 matching bases. Germline CDR1 SGHAT, CDR2 FQNNGV. CDR3 length equals 15 residues.